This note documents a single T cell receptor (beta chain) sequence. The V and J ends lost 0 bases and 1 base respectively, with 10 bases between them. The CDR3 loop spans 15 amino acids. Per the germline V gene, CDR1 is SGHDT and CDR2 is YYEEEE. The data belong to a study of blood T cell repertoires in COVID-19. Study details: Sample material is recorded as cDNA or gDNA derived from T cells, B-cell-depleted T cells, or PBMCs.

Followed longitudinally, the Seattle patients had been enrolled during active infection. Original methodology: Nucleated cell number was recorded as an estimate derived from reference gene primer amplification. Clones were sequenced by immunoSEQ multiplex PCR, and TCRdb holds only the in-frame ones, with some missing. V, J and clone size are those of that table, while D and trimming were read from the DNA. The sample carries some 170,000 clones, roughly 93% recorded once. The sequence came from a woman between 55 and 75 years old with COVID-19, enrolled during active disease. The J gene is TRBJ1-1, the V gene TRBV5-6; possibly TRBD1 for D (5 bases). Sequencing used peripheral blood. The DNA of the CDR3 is TGTGCCAGCAGCTTGGTGGGCAGGGCGAACACTGAAGCTTTCTTT. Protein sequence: CASSLVGRANTEAFF. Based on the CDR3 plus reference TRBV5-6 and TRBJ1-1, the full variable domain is DAGVTQSPTHLIKTRGQQVTLRCSPKSGHDTVSWYQQALGQGPQFIFQYYEEEERQRGNFPDRFSGHQFPNYSSELNVNALLLGDSALYLCASSLVGRANTEAFFGQGTRLTVV.